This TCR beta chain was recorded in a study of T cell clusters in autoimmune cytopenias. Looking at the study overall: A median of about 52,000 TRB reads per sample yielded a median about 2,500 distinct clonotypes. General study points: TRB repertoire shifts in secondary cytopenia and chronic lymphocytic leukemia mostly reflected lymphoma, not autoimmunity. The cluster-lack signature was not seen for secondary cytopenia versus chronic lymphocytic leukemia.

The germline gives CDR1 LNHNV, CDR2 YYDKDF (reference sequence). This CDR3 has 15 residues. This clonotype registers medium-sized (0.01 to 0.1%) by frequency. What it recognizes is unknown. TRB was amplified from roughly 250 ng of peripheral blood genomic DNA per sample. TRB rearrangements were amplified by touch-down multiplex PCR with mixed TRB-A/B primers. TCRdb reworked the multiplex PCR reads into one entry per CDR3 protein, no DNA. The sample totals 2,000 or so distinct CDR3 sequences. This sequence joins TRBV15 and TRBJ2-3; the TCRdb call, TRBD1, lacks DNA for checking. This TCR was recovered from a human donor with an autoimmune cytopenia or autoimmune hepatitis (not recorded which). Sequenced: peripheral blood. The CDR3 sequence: CATSREGESTDTQYF.